These T cell receptor beta chains were read from a single sample in a study of Ad26.COV2.S vaccination and SARS-CoV-2 variants. TCRdb keeps only in-frame clones here, not all; method: immunoSEQ multiplex PCR. The table includes 330,000 or so clones, roughly 90% detected once. Source: peripheral blood, taken in a trial of Ad26.COV2.S vaccine versus placebo. The receptor set was obtained from a person between 18 and 65 years old who received the Ad26.COV2.S COVID-19 vaccine or a placebo. Both conserved end residues are part of each CDR3. The order of the fields is V gene, D gene, J gene, clone size, CDR3 protein, CDR3 DNA. A D gene is named only where the DNA matches it firmly. Rows may omit the clone size; those that give it use once, few, many or a size class.

>TRBV6-5|NA|TRBJ2-3|NA
CASSPWTASTDTQYF
TGTGCCAGCAGCCCCTGGACCGCGAGCACAGATACGCAGTATTTT
>TRBV7-2|NA|TRBJ1-2|once
CASSFFQNYGYTF
TGTGCCAGCAGCTTCTTCCAGAACTATGGCTACACCTTC
>TRBV18|NA|TRBJ1-4|NA
CASSYGATNEKLFF
TGTGCCAGCTCCTACGGTGCAACTAATGAAAAACTGTTTTTT
>TRBV12-3/TRBV12-4|NA|TRBJ1-2|NA
CASSLRINYGYTF
TGTGCCAGCAGTTTGAGAATAAACTATGGCTACACCTTC
>TRBV7-2|TRBD1|TRBJ2-4|once
CASSSRQGVNIQYF
TGTGCCAGCAGCTCTCGACAGGGTGTAAACATTCAGTACTTC
>TRBV5-1|NA|TRBJ1-4|NA
CASSSAPGGNEKLFF
TGCGCCAGCAGCTCGGCGCCAGGAGGAAATGAAAAACTGTTTTTT
>TRBV11-2|NA|TRBJ2-3|NA
CASSLDPGSTDTQYF
TGTGCCAGCAGCTTAGATCCGGGAAGCACAGATACGCAGTATTTT
>TRBV2|TRBD2|TRBJ2-3|NA
CALVVGTSGSVHTDTQYF
TGTGCCTTAGTGGTGGGGACTAGCGGGAGTGTACACACAGATACGCAGTATTTT
>TRBV29-1|NA|TRBJ2-7|NA
CSALGGSGYEQYF
TGCAGCGCGCTCGGGGGTTCGGGCTACGAGCAGTACTTC
>TRBV21-1|NA|TRBJ1-2|NA
CASSKERTGTLYRINYGYTF
TGTGCCAGCAGCAAAGAGAGGACAGGGACTCTATACAGGATAAACTATGGCTACACCTTC
>TRBV13|TRBD2|TRBJ2-5|NA
CASSGGTSGSEGGETQYF
TGTGCCAGCAGCGGCGGGACTAGCGGGAGTGAGGGGGGAGAGACCCAGTACTTC
>TRBV6-5|TRBD1|TRBJ2-1|NA
CASERDRGDEQFF
TGTGCCAGTGAACGGGACAGAGGAGATGAGCAGTTCTTC
>TRBV7-9|NA|TRBJ1-2|few
CASTKLGGYTF
TGTGCCAGCACCAAATTAGGTGGCTACACCTTC